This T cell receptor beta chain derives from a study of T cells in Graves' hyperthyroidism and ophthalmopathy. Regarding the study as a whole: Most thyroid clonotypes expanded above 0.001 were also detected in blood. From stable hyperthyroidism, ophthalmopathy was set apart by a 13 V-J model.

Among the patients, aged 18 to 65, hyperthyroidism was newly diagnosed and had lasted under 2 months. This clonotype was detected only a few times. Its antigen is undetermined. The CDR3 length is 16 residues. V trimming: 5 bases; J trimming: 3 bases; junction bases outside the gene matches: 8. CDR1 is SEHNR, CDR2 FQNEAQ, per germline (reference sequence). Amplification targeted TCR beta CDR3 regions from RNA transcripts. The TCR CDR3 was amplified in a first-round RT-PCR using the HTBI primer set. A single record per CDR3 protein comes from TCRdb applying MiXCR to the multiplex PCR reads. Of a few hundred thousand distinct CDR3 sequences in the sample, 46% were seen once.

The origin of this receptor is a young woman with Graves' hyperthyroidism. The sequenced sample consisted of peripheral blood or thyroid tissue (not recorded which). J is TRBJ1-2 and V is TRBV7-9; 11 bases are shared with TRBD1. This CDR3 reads CASSEGQGAFYYGYTF. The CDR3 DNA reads TGTGCCAGCAGCGAAGGACAGGGGGCTTTTTACTATGGCTACACCTTC. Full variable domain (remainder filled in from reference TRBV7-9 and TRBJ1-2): DTGVSQNPRHKITKRGQNVTFRCDPISEHNRLYWYRQTLGQGPEFLTYFQNEAQLEKSRLLSDRFSAERPKGSFSTLEIQRTEQGDSAMYLCASSEGQGAFYYGYTFGSGTRLTVV.